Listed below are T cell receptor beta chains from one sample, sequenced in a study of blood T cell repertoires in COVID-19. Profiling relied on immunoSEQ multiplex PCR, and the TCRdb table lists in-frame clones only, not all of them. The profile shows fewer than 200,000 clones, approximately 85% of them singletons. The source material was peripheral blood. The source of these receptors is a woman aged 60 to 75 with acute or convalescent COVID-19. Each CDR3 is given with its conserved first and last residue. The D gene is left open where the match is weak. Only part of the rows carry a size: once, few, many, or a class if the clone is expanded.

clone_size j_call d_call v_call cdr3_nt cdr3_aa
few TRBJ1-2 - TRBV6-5 TGTGCCAGCACCTCAGGACAGAATCTCTATGGCTACACCTTC CASTSGQNLYGYTF
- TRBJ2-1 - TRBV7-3 TGTGCCAGCAGCTTAACTAGCGCCAACTACAATGAGCAGTTCTTC CASSLTSANYNEQFF
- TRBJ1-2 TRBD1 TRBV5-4 TGTGCCAGCAGCTCAGGGGGCCGCGATGGCTACACCTTC CASSSGGRDGYTF
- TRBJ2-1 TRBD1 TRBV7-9 TGTGCCAGCAGCTTAGTGACCAGGGGGTCTGGGGAGCAGTTCTTC CASSLVTRGSGEQFF
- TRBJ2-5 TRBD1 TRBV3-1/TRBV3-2 TGTGCCAGCAGTCAAAGGACAGGGTTTCAAGAGACCCAGTACTTC CASSQRTGFQETQYF
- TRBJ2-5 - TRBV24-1 TGTGCCACCAGTGATCCGACAGGTCTCCAAGAGACCCAGTACTTC CATSDPTGLQETQYF
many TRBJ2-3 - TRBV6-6 TGTGCCAGCAGGCCTAGCGCCGGCACAGATACGCAGTATTTT CASRPSAGTDTQYF
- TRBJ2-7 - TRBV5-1 TGCGCCAGCAGCTTTCGCAGCTCCTACGAGCAGTACTTC CASSFRSSYEQYF
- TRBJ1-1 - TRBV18 TGTGCCAGCTCACCATGGCAGGGGAACACTGAAGCTTTCTTT CASSPWQGNTEAFF
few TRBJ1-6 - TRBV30 TGTGCCTCCTCAGCGACCGAGGTGAAAAATTCACCCCTCCACTTT CASSATEVKNSPLHF
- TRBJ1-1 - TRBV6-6 TGTGCCAGCAGTTTCTACCCGAGGAACACTGAAGCTTTCTTT CASSFYPRNTEAFF
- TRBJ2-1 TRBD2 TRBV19 TGTGCCAGTAGTTCCGGGACTAGCCCCACTGGACAGTTCTTC CASSSGTSPTGQFF
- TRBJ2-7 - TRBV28 TGTGCCAGCAGCACGGGTGTTTACGAGCAGTACTTC CASSTGVYEQYF
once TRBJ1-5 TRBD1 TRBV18 TGTGCCAGCTCACCGGGACAGAGAAATCAGCCCCAGCATTTT CASSPGQRNQPQHF
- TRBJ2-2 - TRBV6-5 TGTGCCAGCAGGGCTTCTCCTTACACCGGGGAGCTGTTTTTT CASRASPYTGELFF
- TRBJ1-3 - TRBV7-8 TGTGCCACCAGGAGCTCTGGAAACACCATATATTTT CATRSSGNTIYF
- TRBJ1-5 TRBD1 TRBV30 TGTGCCTGGAGTCCAACAGGGGTTTTCAATCAGCCCCAGCATTTT CAWSPTGVFNQPQHF
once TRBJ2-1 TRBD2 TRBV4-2 TGTGCCAGCAGCTCGGAAGCCGGGACTAGCGGCTACAATGAGCAGTTCTTC CASSSEAGTSGYNEQFF
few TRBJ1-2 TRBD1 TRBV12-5 TGTGCTAGTGGTTTGTTCACCAGGGGGATCTATGGCTACACCTTC CASGLFTRGIYGYTF
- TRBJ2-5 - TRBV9 TGTGCCAGCAGCGTAGGACCCGGGGAAACCCAGTACTTC CASSVGPGETQYF
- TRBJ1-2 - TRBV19 TGTGCCAGTAGGGTGACAGCGGGCATCTATGGCTACACCTTC CASRVTAGIYGYTF
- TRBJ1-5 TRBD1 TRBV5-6 TGTGCCAGCAGCTCGGGACAGGCCAATCAGCCCCAGCATTTT CASSSGQANQPQHF
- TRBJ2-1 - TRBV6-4 TGTGCCAGCAGTGACTTCAGGGGAAACTCCTACAATGAGCAGTTCTTC CASSDFRGNSYNEQFF
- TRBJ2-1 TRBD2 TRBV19 TGTGCCAGTAGTATGGGACTAGCGGGAGGGTACAATGAGCAGTTCTTC CASSMGLAGGYNEQFF
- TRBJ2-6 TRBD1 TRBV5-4 TGTGCCAGCAGCTCAGGGGGAGCCCAAAACTCTGGGGCCAACGTCCTGACTTTC CASSSGGAQNSGANVLTF
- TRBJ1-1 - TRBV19 TGTGCCAGTAGTTTCGGCCCGCGGGGCACTGAAGCTTTCTTT CASSFGPRGTEAFF
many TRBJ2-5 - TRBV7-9 TGTGCCAGCAGCTTAGGAGTTGGCGGGGAGACCCAGTACTTC CASSLGVGGETQYF
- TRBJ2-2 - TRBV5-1 TGCGCCAGCAGCTTGGCCGAGGTGTCCGTTACCGGGGAGCTGTTTTTT CASSLAEVSVTGELFF
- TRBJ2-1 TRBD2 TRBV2 TGTGCCACCGCGGGACTAGCGGCCTACAATGAGCAGTTCTTC CATAGLAAYNEQFF